This note documents a single T cell receptor beta chain sequence. These data originate in a study of blood T cell repertoires in COVID-19. About the research overall: COVID-19 samples from acute and convalescent phases originated in the United States, Italy and Spain. Sources were T cells, B-cell-depleted T cells, or PBMCs; the material itself was cDNA or gDNA.

CDR1 and CDR2 from the germline V gene are GTSNPN and SVGIG (reference sequence). Trimming cost V 2 bases and J 6 bases, with 8 bases left between them. The CDR3 is 13 residues long. In the original processing: Researchers report that nucleated cell counts were estimated from reference gene primer amplification. Assay used: immunoSEQ multiplex PCR; TCRdb lists only in-frame clones, some missing. V and J calls plus clone size are reproduced from that table; the DNA served to infer D and trimming. The sample contains about 99,000 clones, around 88% of which appear only once. The receptor's source is a human donor in a cohort sampled during active COVID-19. The material sequenced was peripheral blood. V usage is TRBV30 and J usage is TRBJ1-6; tentatively, D is TRBD1 (5 bases). The CDR3 sequence is CAWSIQGNSPLHF. DNA for the CDR3: TGTGCCTGGAGTATCCAGGGTAATTCACCCCTCCACTTT.